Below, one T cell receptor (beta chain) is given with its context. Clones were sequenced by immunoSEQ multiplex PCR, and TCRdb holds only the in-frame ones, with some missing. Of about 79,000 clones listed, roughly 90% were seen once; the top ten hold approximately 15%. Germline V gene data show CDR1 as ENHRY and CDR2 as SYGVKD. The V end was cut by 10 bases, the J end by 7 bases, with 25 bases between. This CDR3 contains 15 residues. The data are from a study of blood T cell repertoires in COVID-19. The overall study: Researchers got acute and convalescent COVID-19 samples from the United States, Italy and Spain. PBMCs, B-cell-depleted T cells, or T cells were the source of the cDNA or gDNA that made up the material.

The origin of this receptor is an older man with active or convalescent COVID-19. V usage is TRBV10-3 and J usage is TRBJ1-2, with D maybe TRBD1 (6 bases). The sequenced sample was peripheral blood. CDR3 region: CATGGQGSLLGGYTF. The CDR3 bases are TGTGCCACGGGGGGCCAGGGATCCCTTTTGGGTGGCTACACCTTC.